The clone carrying this T cell receptor beta chain has only a few counts. In TCRdb, the 5' RACE reads were re-called with MiXCR into one record per CDR3 protein. The top ten hold about 2.3% of the sample, which has some 62,000 distinct CDR3 sequences, just under 30% seen once. The CDR3 contains 16 residues. The germline V gene has CDR1 SGHAT and CDR2 FQNNGV. V was pared by 0 bases and J by 5 bases, with 16 bases between. The TCR sequence derives from a female donor with breast cancer. The V call is TRBV11-2, the J call TRBJ1-2; D call uncertain. The sample was tumor-infiltrating naive CD4+ T cells sorted from the breast tumor. The subset is: naive CD4+ T cells, CD4+CD45RA+CD25-. The CDR3, as DNA: TGTGCCAGCAGCTTAGAGGCGGGGAGAATCGGTTATGGCTACACCTTC. The encoded protein is CASSLEAGRIGYGYTF.